The table lists the clone carrying this TCR beta chain with a few counts. Its antigen is undetermined. These data are taken from a study of T-cell memory formation after mild COVID-19. Study-level background: Among the donors, TCR clusters were largely specific to each donor.

Findings and caveats of the study: Whether day 37 second-wave clones are SARS-CoV-2-specific was not confirmed. Clones that contracted from day 15 to 85 were balanced CD4/CD8, while later expanders leaned CD4+.

With 0 bases clipped from V and 9 bases from J, the junction kept 11 bases outside the gene matches. CDR3 length: 15 residues. The V gene's germline CDR1 is DFQATT and CDR2 SNEGSKA (reference sequence). TCRalpha and TCRbeta libraries used 5'RACE with constant-segment primers and UMIs. TCRdb re-analysed the 5' RACE reads in MiXCR, keeping a single row per CDR3 protein. This table holds fewer than 650,000 distinct CDR3 sequences, about 22% found once. The sequence derives from an adult woman who had mild COVID-19 (a few samples of this study predate the infection). Cell type and time point are not known. The sequenced material came from PBMCs or a T cell subset sorted from them (not recorded which). J is TRBJ2-1 and V is TRBV20-1; 7 bases map to TRBD2. The CDR3 DNA sequence: TGCAGTGCTAGAGATGTAGGCGGGGGTAGGCTTGAGCAGTTCTTC. Protein: CSARDVGGGRLEQFF.